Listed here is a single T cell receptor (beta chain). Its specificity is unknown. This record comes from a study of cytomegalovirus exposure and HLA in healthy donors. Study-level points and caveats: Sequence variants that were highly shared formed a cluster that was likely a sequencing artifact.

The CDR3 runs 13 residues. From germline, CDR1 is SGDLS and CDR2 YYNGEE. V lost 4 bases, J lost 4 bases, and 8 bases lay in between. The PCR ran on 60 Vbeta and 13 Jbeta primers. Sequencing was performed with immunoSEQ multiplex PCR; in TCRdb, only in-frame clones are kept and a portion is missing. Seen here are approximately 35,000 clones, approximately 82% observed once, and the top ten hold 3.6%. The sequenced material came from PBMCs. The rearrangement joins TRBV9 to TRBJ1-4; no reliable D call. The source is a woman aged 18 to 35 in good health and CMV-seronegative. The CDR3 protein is CASSPSLNEKLFF. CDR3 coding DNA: TGTGCCAGCAGCCCGAGCCTTAATGAAAAACTGTTTTTT.